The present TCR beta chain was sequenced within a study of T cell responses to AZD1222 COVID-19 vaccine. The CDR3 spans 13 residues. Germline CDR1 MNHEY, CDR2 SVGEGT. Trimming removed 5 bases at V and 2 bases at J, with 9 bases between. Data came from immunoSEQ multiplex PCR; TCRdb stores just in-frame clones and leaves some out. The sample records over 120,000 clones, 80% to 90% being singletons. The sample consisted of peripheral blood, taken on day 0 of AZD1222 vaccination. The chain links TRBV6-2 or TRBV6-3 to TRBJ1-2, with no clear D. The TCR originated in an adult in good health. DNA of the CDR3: TGTGCCAGCAGTCTACAGCTCAACTATGGCTACACCTTC. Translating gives CASSLQLNYGYTF.